A selection of T cell receptor beta chains follows, all from one sample in a study of T cell responses to AZD1222 COVID-19 vaccine. Some clones are missing from TCRdb's copy, which holds only in-frame ones; the method was immunoSEQ multiplex PCR. The table lists some 70,000 clones, about four fifths of them singletons. Here the sequenced sample was peripheral blood, taken 28 days after the second AZD1222 dose. The source of these receptors is an adult who received the AZD1222 COVID-19 vaccine. The CDR3 runs from the conserved cysteine through the conserved F or W. D genes are given only for firm matches. Rows give clone size only sometimes, using once, few, many, or a class for an expanded clone.

DNA	CDR3	size	D	V	J
TGTGCCAGCAGCTTGGGACCGGGTAAGGGGTATAGCAATCAGCCCCAGCATTTT	CASSLGPGKGYSNQPQHF	.	.	TRBV5-4	TRBJ1-5
TGTGCCTGGAGTGTTAGCAGCCCCTATAGGTATGGCTACACCTTC	CAWSVSSPYRYGYTF	.	.	TRBV30	TRBJ1-2
TGTGCCAGCAGCTCCCGGCAGGGGGTGAACACTGAAGCTTTCTTT	CASSSRQGVNTEAFF	few	TRBD1	TRBV7-2	TRBJ1-1
TGTGCCAGCAGTTCGACAGACAGGACACTACCCTACGAGCAGTACTTC	CASSSTDRTLPYEQYF	.	.	TRBV2	TRBJ2-7
TGTGCCAGCAGAGATGAGAGGACAGGTTCACATCAGCCCCAGCATTTT	CASRDERTGSHQPQHF	.	TRBD1	TRBV2	TRBJ1-5
TGCGCCAGCAGCCAAGGACCAGACCCCCGGGGGGAGCCCCAGCATTTT	CASSQGPDPRGEPQHF	.	.	TRBV4-3	TRBJ1-5
TGTGCCAGCAGCGGACTAACGAGAATTAGCAATCAGCCCCAGCATTTT	CASSGLTRISNQPQHF	.	.	TRBV6-6	TRBJ1-5
TGTGCCAGCAGTTACTCGGGGGACGACCTGAGCACAGATACGCAGTATTTT	CASSYSGDDLSTDTQYF	.	.	TRBV6-2/TRBV6-3	TRBJ2-3
TGCGCCAGCAGCCTCCTGGGACAGCCGCTCTACGAGCAGTACTTC	CASSLLGQPLYEQYF	few	TRBD1	TRBV4-1	TRBJ2-7
TGTGCCAGCAGCTTGTTAACAGGGGAAGCCCCGCTGTTTTTT	CASSLLTGEAPLFF	.	TRBD1	TRBV5-6	TRBJ1-4
TGCGCCAGCAGCTCGACTCCGGGGACTAGCGGGGGGGCGCCGGGGGAGACCCAGTACTTC	CASSSTPGTSGGAPGETQYF	.	TRBD2	TRBV5-1	TRBJ2-5
TGTGCCAGCAGTTCGCCGGACAGCTTTTCATACGAGCAGTACTTC	CASSSPDSFSYEQYF	.	.	TRBV27	TRBJ2-7
TGCGCCAGCAGCCAACAGGCGACGAATTCTAACTATGGCTACACCTTC	CASSQQATNSNYGYTF	.	.	TRBV4-3	TRBJ1-2
TGTGCCAGCAGTTTTCGGGGGGCCGGTCAGCCCCAGCATTTT	CASSFRGAGQPQHF	.	.	TRBV6-5	TRBJ1-5
TGTGCCACCGAAATGGGGGGGGCAAACTCACCCCTCCACTTT	CATEMGGANSPLHF	.	.	TRBV6-5	TRBJ1-6
TGTGCCAGCAGCGCGGACAGGAATTCACCCCTCCACTTT	CASSADRNSPLHF	.	TRBD1	TRBV6-5	TRBJ1-6
TGTGCCAGCAGCCAAGTTCGGGGTTCGTATGGCTACACCTTC	CASSQVRGSYGYTF	few	.	TRBV3-1/TRBV3-2	TRBJ1-2
TGTGCCAGCAGCTTGTGGGACGGGGAGCTGTTTTTT	CASSLWDGELFF	.	.	TRBV5-4	TRBJ2-2
TGTGCCAGCAGAAGTTACTTATTGGACAACTTGGGGTATGGCTACACCTTC	CASRSYLLDNLGYGYTF	few	.	TRBV27	TRBJ1-2
TGTGCCAGCAGTTACATCCCTCTCGGGGCCAACGTCCTGACTTTC	CASSYIPLGANVLTF	.	.	TRBV6-2/TRBV6-3	TRBJ2-6
TGTGCCAGCATCTCAGGGGTCGTAACTGAAGCTTTCTTT	CASISGVVTEAFF	.	.	TRBV28	TRBJ1-1
TGTGCCAGTAGTACCGAACGACAGGGTAGTGAGGGCTACACCTTC	CASSTERQGSEGYTF	.	TRBD1	TRBV19	TRBJ1-2